One T cell receptor beta chain is described in this entry. No antigen is known for it. This specimen belongs to a study of graft-versus-host responses after intestinal transplantation. Study-level information: Recipients uniformly received anti-thymocyte globulin induction, followed by tacrolimus and steroids for about 3 years.

Here immunoSEQ multiplex PCR was the method, and the copy in TCRdb shows in-frame clones only, minus some. The repertoire holds approximately 49,000 clones, with about 89% as singletons. Broader study findings: Recipient marrow held GvH clones, some first seen in ileum or blood.

The specimen was unstimulated CD4+ T cells sorted from spleen or lymph node cells, collected before transplant. This receptor was identified in a human donor who was the organ donor for an intestinal transplant.

CDR3 sequence reads: CASRASGRETQYF. The CDR3 region has the DNA TGTGCCAGTAGGGCTAGCGGGAGAGAGACCCAGTACTTC. The J gene is TRBJ2-5, the V gene TRBV19; 10 nucleotides agree with TRBD2. Unmatched junction bases numbered 2, after V lost 6 bases and J lost 4 bases. Germline CDR1 and CDR2: LNHDA and SQIVND (reference sequence). CDR3 length: 13 residues.